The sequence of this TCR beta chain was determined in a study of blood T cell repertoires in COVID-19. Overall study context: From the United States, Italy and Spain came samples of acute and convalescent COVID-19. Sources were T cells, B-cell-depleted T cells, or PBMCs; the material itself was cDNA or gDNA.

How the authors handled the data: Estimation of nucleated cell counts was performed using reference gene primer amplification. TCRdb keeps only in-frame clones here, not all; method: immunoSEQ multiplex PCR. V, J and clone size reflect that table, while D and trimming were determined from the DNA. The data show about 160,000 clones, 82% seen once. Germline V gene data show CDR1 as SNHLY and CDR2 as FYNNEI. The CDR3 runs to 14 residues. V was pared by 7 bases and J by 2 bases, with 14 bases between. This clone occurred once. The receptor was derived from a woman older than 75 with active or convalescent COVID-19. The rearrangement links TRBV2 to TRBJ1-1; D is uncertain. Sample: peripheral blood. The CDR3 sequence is CASKVAGGNTEAFF. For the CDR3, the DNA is TGTGCCAGCAAGGTAGCAGGAGGAAACACTGAAGCTTTCTTT.